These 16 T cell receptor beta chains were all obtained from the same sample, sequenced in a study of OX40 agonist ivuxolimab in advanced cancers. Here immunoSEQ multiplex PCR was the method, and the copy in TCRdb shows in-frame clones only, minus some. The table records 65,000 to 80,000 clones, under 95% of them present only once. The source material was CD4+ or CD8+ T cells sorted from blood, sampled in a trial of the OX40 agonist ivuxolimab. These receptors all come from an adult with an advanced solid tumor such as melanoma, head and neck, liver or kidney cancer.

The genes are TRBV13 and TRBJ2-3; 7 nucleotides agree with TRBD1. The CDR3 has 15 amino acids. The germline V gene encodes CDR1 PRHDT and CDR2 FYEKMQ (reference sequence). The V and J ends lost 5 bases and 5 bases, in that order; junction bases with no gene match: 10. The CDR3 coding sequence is TGTGCCAGCAGCGCTGAGGGGGCTTGGGGAGATACGCAGTATTTT. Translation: CASSAEGAWGDTQYF.

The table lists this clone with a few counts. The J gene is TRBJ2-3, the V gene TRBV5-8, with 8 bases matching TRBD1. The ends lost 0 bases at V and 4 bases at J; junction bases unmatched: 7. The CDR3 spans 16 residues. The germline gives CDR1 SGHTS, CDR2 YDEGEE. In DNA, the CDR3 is TGTGCCAGCAGCTTGGGTACAGGGGGTGGGCCAGATACGCAGTATTTT. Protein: CASSLGTGGGPDTQYF.

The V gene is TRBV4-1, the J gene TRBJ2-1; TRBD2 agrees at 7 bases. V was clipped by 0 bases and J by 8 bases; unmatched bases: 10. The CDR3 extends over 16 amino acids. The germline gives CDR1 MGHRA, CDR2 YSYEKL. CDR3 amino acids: CASSQDEATSRDEQFF. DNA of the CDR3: TGCGCCAGCAGCCAAGACGAGGCGACTAGCAGAGATGAGCAGTTCTTC.

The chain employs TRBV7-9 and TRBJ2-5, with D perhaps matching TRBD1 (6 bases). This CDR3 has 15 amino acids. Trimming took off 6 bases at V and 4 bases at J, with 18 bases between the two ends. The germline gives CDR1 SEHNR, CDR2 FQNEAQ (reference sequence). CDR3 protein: CASSPPLQGSETQYF. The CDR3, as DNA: TGTGCCAGCAGTCCCCCCCTACAGGGTTCAGAGACCCAGTACTTC.

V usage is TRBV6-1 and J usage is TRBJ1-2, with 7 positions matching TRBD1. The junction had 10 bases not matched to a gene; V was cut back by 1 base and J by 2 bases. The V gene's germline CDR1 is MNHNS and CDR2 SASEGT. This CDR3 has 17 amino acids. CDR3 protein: CASSEVVSGGPNYGYTF. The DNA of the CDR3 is TGTGCCAGCAGTGAAGTAGTGTCAGGGGGGCCCAACTATGGCTACACCTTC.

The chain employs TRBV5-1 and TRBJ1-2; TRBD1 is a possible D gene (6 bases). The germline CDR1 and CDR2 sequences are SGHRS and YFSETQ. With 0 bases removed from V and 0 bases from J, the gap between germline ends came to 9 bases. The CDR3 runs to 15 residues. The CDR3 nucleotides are TGCGCCAGCAGCTTGGGACGGGGGCCTAACTATGGCTACACCTTC. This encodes CASSLGRGPNYGYTF.

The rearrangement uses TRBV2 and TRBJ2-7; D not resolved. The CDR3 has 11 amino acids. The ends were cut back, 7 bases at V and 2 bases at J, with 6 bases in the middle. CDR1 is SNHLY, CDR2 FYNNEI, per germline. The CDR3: CASISAYEQYF. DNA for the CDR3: TGTGCCAGCATTTCCGCCTACGAGCAGTACTTC.

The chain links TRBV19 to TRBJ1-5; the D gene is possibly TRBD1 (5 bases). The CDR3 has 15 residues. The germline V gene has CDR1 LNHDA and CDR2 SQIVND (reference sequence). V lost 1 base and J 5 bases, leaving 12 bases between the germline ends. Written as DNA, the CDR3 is TGTGCCAGTAGTATAGTAGGGGAAACAGATCAGCCCCAGCATTTT. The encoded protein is CASSIVGETDQPQHF. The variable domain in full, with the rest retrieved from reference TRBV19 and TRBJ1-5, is DGGITQSPKYLFRKEGQNVTLSCEQNLNHDAMYWYRQDPGQGLRLIYYSQIVNDFQKGDIAEGYSVSREKKESFPLTVTSAQKNPTAFYLCASSIVGETDQPQHFGDGTRLSIL.

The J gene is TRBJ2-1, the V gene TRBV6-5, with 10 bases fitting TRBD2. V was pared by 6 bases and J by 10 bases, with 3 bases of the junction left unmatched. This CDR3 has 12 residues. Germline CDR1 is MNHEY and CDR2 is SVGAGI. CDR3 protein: CASSPGLAEQFF. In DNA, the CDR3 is TGTGCCAGCAGCCCGGGACTAGCGGAGCAGTTCTTC.

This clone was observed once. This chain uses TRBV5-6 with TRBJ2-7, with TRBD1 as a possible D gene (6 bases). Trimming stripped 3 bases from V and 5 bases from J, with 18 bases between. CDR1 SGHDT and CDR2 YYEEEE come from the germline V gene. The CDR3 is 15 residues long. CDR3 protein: CASSSGTGWFHEQYF. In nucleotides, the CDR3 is TGTGCCAGCAGCTCCGGAACAGGGTGGTTTCACGAGCAGTACTTC.

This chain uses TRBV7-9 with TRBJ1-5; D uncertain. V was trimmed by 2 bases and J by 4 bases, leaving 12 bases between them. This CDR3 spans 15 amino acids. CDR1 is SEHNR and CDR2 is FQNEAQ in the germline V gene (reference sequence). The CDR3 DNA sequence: TGTGCCAGCAGCTTAATCCACGAGCTGAATCAGCCCCAGCATTTT. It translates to CASSLIHELNQPQHF.

CDR3 in amino acids: CASSEGPGGPLSYEQYF. In nucleotides, the CDR3 is TGTGCCAGCAGTGAAGGTCCGGGGGGCCCTCTCTCCTACGAGCAGTACTTC. The gene calls are TRBV2 and TRBJ2-7; TRBD2 might be the D (7 bases). V dropped 1 base and J dropped 0 bases, with 16 bases sitting between them. Germline values: CDR1 SNHLY, CDR2 FYNNEI. This CDR3 has 17 amino acids.

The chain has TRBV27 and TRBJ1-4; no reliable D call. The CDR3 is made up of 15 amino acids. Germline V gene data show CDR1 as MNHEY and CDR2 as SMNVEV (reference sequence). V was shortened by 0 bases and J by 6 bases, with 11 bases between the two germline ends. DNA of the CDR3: TGTGCCAGCAGTTTATCGACCGGGAGGTATGAAAAACTGTTTTTT. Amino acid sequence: CASSLSTGRYEKLFF.

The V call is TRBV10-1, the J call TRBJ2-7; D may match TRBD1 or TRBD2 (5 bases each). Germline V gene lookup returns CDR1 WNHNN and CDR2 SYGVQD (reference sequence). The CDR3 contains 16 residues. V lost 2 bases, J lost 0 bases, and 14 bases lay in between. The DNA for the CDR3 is TGCGCCAGCAGTGAGGGGACCCTCCTAGACTCCTACGAGCAGTACTTC. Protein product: CASSEGTLLDSYEQYF.

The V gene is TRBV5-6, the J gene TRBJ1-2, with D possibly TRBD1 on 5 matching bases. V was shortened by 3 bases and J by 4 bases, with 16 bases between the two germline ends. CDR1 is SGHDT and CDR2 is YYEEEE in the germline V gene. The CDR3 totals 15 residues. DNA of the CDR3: TGTGCCAGCAGCTCGGGACGGATGGGTCCCTATGGCTACACCTTC. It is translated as CASSSGRMGPYGYTF.

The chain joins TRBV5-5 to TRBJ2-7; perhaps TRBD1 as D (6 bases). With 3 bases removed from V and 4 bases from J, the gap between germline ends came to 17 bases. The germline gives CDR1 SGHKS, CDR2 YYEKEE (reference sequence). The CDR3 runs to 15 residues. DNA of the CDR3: TGTGCCAGCAGCTCCTGGGACATCATCAGGTACGAGCAGTACTTC. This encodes CASSSWDIIRYEQYF.